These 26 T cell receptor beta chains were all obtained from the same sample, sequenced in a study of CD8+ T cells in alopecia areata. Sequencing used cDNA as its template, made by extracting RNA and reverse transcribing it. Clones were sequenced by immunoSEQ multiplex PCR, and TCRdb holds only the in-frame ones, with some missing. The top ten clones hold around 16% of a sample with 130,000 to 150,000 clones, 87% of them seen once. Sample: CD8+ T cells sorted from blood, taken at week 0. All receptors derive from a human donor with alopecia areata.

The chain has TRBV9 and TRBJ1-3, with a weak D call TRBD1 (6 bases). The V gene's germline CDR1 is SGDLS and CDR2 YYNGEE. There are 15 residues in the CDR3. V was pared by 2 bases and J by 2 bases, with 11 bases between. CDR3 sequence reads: CASSVGQQAGNTIYF. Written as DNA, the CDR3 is TGTGCCAGCAGCGTGGGACAACAAGCTGGAAACACCATATATTTT.

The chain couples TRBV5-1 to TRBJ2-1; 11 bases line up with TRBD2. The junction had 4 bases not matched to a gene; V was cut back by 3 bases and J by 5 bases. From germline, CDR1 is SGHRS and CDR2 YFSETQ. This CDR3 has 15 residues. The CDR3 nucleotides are TGCGCCAGCAGCTCGGGACTAGCGGACCACAATGAGCAGTTCTTC. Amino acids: CASSSGLADHNEQFF.

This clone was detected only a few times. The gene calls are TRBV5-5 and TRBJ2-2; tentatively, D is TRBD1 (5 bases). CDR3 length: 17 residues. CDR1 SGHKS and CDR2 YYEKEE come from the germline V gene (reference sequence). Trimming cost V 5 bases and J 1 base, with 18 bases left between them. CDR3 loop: CASRADSQILNTGELFF. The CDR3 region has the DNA TGTGCCAGCAGAGCTGACAGTCAGATACTGAACACCGGGGAGCTGTTTTTT.

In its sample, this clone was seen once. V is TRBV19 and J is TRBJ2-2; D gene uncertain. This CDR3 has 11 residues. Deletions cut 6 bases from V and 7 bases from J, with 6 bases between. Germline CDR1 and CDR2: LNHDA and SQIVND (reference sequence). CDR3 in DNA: TGTGCCAGTAGCCCAGGCGGGGAGCTGTTTTTT. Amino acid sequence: CASSPGGELFF.

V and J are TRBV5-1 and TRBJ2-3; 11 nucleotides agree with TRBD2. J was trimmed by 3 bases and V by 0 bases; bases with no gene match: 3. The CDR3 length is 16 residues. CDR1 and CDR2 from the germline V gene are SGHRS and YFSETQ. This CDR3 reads CASSLVLAGETDTQYF. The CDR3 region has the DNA TGCGCCAGCAGCTTGGTACTAGCGGGGGAGACAGATACGCAGTATTTT.

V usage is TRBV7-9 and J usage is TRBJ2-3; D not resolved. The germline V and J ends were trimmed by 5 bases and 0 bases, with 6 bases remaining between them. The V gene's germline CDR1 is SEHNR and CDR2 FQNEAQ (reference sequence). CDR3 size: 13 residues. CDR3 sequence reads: CASSRTSTDTQYF. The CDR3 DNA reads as TGTGCCAGCAGCCGTACTAGCACAGATACGCAGTATTTT.

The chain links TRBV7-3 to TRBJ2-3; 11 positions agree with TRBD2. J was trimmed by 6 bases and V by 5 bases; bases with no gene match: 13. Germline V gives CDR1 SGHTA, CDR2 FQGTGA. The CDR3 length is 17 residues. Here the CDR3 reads CASSQNSGGADWDTQYF. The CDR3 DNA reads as TGTGCCAGCAGCCAAAATAGCGGGGGGGCCGATTGGGATACGCAGTATTTT.

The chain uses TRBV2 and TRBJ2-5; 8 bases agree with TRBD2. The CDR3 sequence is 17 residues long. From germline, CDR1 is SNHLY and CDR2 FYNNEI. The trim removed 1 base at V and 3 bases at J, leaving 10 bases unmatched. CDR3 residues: CASSEGLASGLEETQYF. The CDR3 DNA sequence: TGTGCCAGCAGTGAAGGTTTGGCTAGCGGGCTGGAAGAGACCCAGTACTTC.

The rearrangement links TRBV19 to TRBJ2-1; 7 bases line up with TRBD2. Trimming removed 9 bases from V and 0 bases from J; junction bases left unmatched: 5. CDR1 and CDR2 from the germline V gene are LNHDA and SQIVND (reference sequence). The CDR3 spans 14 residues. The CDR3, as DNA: TGTGCCAGCTGGGGAGGGGTCTCCTACAATGAGCAGTTCTTC. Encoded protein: CASWGGVSYNEQFF.

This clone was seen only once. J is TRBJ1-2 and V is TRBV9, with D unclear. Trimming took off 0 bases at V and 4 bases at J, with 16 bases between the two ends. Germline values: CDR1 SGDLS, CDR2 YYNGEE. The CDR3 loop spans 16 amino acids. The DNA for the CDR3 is TGTGCCAGCAGCGTAGGGTCAGAAGGCGCAGGCTATGGCTACACCTTC. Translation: CASSVGSEGAGYGYTF.

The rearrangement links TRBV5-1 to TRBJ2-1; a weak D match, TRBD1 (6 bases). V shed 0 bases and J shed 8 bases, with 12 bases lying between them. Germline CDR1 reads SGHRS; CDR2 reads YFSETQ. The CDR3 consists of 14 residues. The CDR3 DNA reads TGCGCCAGCAGCTTGGGGCAGGGGATGGATGAGCAGTTCTTC. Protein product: CASSLGQGMDEQFF.

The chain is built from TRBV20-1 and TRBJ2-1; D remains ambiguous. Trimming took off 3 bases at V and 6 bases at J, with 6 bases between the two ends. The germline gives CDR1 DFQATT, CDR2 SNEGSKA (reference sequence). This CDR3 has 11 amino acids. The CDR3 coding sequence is TGCAGTGCTAGTTTCGGCAATGAGCAGTTCTTC. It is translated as CSASFGNEQFF.

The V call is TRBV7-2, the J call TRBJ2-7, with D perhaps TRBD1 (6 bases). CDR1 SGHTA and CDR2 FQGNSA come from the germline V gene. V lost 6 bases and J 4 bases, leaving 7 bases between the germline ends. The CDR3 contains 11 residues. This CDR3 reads CASRTGYEQYF. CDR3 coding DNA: TGTGCCAGCAGAACAGGGTACGAGCAGTACTTC.

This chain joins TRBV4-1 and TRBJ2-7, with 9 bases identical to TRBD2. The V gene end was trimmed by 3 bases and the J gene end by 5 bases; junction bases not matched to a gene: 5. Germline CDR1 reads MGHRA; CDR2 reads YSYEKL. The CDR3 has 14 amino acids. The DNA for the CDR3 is TGCGCCAGCAGCCATCTAGCGGGAAACAACGAGCAGTACTTC. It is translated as CASSHLAGNNEQYF.

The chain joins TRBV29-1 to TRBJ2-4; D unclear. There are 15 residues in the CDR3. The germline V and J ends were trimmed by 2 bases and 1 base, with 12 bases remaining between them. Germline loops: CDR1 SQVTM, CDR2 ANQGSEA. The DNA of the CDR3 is TGCAGCGTTGAAAACCCGAATCCGGCCAAAAACATTCAGTACTTC. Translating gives CSVENPNPAKNIQYF.

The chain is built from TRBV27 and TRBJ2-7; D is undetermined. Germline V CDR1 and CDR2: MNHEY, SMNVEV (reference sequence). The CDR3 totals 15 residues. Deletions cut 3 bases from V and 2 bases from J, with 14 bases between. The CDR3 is CASSLLGSTTYEQYF. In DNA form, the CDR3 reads TGTGCCAGCAGTTTGTTGGGTAGCACAACCTACGAGCAGTACTTC.

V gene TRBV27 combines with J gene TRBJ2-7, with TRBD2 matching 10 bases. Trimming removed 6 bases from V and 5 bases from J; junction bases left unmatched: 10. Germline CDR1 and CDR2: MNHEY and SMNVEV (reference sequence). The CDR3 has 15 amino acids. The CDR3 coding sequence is TGTGCCAGCAGACTCACGGAGCGGGAGGGGGACGAGCAGTACTTC. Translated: CASRLTEREGDEQYF.

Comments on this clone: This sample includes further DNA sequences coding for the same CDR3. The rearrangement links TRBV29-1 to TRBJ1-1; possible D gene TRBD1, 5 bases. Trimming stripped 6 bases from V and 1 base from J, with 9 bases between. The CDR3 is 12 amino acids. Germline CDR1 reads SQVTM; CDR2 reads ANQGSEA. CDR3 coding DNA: TGCAGCGTAGTAACAGGGAACACTGAAGCTTTCTTT. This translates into CSVVTGNTEAFF.

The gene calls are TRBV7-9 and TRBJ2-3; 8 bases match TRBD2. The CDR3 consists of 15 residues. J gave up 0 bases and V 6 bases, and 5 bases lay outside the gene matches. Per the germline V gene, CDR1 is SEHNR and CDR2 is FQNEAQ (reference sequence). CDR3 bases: TGTGCCAGCAGTCGGCCTAGCGGGAGCACAGATACGCAGTATTTT. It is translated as CASSRPSGSTDTQYF.

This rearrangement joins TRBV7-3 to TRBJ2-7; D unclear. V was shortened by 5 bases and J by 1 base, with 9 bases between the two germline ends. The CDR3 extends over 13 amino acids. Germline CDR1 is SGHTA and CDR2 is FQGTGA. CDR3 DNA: TGTGCCAGCAGCCCCGCAGATTCCTACGAGCAGTACTTC. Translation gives CASSPADSYEQYF.

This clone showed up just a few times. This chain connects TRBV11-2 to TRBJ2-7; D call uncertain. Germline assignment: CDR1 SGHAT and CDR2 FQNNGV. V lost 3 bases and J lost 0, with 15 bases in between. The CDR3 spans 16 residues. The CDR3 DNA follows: TGTGCCAGCAGCTTTTCCACATCAGGACCCTCCTACGAGCAGTACTTC. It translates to CASSFSTSGPSYEQYF.

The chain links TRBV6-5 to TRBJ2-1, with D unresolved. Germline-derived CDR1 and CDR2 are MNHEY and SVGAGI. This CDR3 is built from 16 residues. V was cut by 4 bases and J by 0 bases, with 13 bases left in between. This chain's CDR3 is CASSSGIDSSYNEQFF. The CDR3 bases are TGTGCCAGCAGTTCAGGTATCGATAGCTCCTACAATGAGCAGTTCTTC.

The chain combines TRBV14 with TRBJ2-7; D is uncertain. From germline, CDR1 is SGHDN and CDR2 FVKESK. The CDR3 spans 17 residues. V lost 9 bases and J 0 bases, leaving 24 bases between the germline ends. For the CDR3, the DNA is TGTGCCAGTCTTCATGATGGGTCTAGGGCTACCTCCTACGAGCAGTACTTC. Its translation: CASLHDGSRATSYEQYF. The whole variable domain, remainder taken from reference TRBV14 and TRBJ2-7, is EAGVTQFPSHSVIEKGQTVTLRCDPISGHDNLYWYRRVMGKEIKFLLHFVKESKQDESGMPNNRFLAERTGGTYSTLKVQPAELEDSGVYFCASLHDGSRATSYEQYFGPGTRLTVT.

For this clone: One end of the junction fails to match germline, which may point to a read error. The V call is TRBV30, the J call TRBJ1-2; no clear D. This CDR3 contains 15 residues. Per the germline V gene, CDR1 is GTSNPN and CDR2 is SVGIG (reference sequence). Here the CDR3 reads CARSVHPGINYGYTF. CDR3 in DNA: TGTGCCCGGAGTGTACACCCGGGGATCAACTATGGCTACACCTTC.

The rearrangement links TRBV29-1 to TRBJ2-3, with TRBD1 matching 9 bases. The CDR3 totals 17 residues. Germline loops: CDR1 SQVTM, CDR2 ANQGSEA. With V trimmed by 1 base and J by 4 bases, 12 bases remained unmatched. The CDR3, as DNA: TGCAGCGTTGAAGTCCTGACTGCGGGACAGGGCCCAGATACGCAGTATTTT. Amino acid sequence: CSVEVLTAGQGPDTQYF.

The CDR3 loop reads CASSGRQGTNTEAFF. In DNA form, the CDR3 reads TGTGCCAGCAGCGGAAGACAGGGGACGAATACTGAAGCTTTCTTT. The chain joins TRBV7-9 to TRBJ1-1; 8 nucleotides align to TRBD1. CDR3 length: 15 residues. Germline values: CDR1 SEHNR, CDR2 FQNEAQ (reference sequence). The ends lost 5 bases at V and 5 bases at J; junction bases unmatched: 10.